This paragraph reports one TCR beta chain. Germline assignment: CDR1 SGHDN and CDR2 FVKESK. Losses at the gene ends were 4 bases for V and 8 bases for J; bases not matched to a gene: 8. The CDR3 is 15 residues long. Per the original data handling: Amplification with reference gene primers provided the estimates of nucleated cell counts. Assay used: immunoSEQ multiplex PCR; TCRdb lists only in-frame clones, some missing. V, J and clone size are those of that table, while D and trimming were read from the DNA. The table has more than 110,000 clones, 79% seen once; the top ten hold under 4.5%. The source of the sample is a study of blood T cell repertoires in COVID-19. Study summary: Nucleic acid was either cDNA or gDNA, and it came from T cells, B-cell-depleted T cells, or PBMCs.

Sequencing was performed on peripheral blood. This chain uses TRBV14 with TRBJ1-6; 7 bases are shared with TRBD1. This sequence was found in a man in his sixties with acute or convalescent COVID-19. This CDR3 is CASSLRQGRDSPLHF. CDR3 nucleotides: TGTGCCAGCAGCCTGAGACAGGGAAGGGATTCACCCCTCCACTTT.